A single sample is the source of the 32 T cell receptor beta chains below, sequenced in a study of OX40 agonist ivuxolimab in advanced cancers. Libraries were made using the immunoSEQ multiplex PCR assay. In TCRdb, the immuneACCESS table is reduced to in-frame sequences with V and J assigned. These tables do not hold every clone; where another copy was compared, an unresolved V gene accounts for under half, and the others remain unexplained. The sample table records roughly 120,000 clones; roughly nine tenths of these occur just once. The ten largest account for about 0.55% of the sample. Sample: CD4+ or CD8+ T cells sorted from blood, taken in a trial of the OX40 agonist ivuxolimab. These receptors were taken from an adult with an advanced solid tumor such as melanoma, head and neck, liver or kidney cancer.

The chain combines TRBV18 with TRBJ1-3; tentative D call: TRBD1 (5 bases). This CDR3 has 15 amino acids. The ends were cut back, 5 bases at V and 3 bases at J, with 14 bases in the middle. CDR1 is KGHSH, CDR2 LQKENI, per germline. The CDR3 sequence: CASSFLGRGGNTIYF. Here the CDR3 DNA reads TGTGCCAGCTCATTTTTGGGGCGCGGTGGAAACACCATATATTTT.

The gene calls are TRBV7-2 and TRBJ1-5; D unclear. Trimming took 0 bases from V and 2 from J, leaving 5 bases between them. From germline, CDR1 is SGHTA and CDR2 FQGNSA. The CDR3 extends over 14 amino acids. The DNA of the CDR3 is TGTGCCAGCAGCTTAGCGTTGGGCAATCAGCCCCAGCATTTT. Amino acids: CASSLALGNQPQHF. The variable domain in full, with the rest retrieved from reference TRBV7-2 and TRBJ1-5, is GAGVSQSPSNKVTEKGKDVELRCDPISGHTALYWYRQSLGQGLEFLIYFQGNSAPDKSGLPSDRFSAERTGGSVSTLTIQRTQQEDSAVYLCASSLALGNQPQHFGDGTRLSIL.

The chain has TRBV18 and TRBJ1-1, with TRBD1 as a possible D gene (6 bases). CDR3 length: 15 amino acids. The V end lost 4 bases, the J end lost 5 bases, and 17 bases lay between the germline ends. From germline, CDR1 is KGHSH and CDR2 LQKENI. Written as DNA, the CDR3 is TGTGCCAGCTCACGTACTAGTTCTAGGGGGACTGAAGCTTTCTTT. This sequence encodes CASSRTSSRGTEAFF.

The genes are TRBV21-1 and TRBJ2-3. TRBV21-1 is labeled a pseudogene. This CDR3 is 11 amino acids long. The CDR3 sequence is CASPKGDTQYF. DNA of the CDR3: TGTGCCAGCCCAAAGGGAGATACGCAGTATTTT.

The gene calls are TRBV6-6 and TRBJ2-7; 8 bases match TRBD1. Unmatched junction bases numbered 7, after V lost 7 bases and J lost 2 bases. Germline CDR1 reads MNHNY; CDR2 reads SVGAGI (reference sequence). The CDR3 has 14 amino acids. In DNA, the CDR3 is TGTGCCAGCAAGTCCGGGACAGGTCCCTACGAGCAGTACTTC. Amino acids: CASKSGTGPYEQYF.

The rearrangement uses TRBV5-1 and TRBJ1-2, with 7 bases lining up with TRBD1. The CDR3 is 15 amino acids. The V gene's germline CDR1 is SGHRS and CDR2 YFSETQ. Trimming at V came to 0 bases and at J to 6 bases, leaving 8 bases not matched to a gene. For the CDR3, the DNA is TGCGCCAGCAGCTTGGAATCAGGGGGAAGAGATGGCTACACCTTC. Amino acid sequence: CASSLESGGRDGYTF.

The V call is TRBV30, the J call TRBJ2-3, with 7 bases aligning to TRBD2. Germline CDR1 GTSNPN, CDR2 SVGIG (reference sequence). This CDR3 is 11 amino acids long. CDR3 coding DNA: TGTGGCGGCGGGGGAGGGGATACGCAGTATTTT. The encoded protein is CGGGGGDTQYF.

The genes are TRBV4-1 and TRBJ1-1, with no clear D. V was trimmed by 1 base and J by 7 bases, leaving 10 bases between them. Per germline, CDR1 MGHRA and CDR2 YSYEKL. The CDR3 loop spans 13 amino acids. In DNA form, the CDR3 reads TGCGCCAGCAGCCAAGTGGGGAACTATGAAGCTTTCTTT. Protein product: CASSQVGNYEAFF.

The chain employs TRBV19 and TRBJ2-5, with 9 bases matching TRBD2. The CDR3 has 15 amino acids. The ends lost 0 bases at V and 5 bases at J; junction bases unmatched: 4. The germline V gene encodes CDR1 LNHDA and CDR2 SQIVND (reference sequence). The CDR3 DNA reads TGTGCCAGTAGTATAGATGCGGGGGGGCCCGAGACCCAGTACTTC. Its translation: CASSIDAGGPETQYF.

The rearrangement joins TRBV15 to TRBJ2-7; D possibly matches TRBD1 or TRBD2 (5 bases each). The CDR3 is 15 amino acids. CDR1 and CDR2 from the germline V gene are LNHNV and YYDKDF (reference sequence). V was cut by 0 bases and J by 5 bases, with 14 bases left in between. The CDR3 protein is CATSRDLVVGDEQYF. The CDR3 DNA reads TGTGCCACCAGCAGAGATTTGGTTGTGGGGGACGAGCAGTACTTC.

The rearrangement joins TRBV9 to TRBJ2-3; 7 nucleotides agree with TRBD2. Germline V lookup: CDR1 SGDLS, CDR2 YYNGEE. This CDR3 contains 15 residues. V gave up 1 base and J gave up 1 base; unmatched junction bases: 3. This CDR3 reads CASSVLSGGTDTQYF. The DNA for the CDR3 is TGTGCCAGCAGCGTACTCAGCGGGGGCACAGATACGCAGTATTTT.

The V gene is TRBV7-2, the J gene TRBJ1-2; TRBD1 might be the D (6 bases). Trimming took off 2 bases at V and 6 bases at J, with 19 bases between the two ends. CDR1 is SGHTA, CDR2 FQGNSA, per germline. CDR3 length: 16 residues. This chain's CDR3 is CASSLFMWGANNGYTF. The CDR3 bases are TGTGCCAGCAGCTTATTTATGTGGGGGGCGAACAATGGCTACACCTTC.

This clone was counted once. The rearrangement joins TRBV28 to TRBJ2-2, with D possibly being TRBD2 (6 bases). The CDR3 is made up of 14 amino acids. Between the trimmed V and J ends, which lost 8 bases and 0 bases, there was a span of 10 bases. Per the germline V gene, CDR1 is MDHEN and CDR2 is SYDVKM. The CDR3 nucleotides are TGTGCCAGCCGGGGGTCGGCGAACACCGGGGAGCTGTTTTTT. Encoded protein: CASRGSANTGELFF. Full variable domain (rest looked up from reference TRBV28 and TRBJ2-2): DVKVTQSSRYLVKRTGEKVFLECVQDMDHENMFWYRQDPGLGLRLIYFSYDVKMKEKGDIPEGYSVSREKKERFSLILESASTNQTSMYLCASRGSANTGELFFGEGSRLTVL.

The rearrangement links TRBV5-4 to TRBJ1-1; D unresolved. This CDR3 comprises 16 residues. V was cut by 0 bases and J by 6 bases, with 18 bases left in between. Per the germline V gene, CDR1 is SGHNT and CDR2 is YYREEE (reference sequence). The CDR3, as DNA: TGTGCCAGCAGCTTGGACTTTGGGAGAGCGGCGGCTGAAGCTTTCTTT. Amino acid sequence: CASSLDFGRAAAEAFF.

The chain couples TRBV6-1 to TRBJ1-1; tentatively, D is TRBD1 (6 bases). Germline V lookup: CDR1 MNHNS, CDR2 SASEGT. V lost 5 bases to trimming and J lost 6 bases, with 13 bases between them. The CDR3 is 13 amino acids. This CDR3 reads CASSSMGGAEAFF. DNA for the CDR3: TGTGCCAGCAGTTCTATGGGGGGCGCTGAAGCTTTCTTT.

The CDR3 here is CASSLLAGGHYEQYF. The DNA for the CDR3 is TGTGCCAGCAGTTTACTAGCGGGGGGGCACTACGAGCAGTACTTC. V and J are TRBV6-5 and TRBJ2-7; 13 bases fit TRBD2. Unmatched junction bases numbered 3, after V lost 4 bases and J lost 3 bases. CDR1 is MNHEY, CDR2 SVGAGI, per germline. This CDR3 contains 15 residues.

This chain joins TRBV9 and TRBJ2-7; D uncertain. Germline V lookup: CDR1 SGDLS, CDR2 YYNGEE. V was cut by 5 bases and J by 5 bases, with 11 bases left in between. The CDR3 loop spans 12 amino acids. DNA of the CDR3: TGTGCCAGCAGTCTAGGGATCCACGAGCAGTACTTC. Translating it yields CASSLGIHEQYF.

The CDR3 region is CASSNGVWEKLFF. CDR3 bases: TGTGCCAGCAGCAACGGGGTTTGGGAAAAACTGTTTTTT. This rearrangement joins TRBV9 to TRBJ1-4; D call uncertain. The CDR3 length is 13 residues. Between the trimmed V and J ends, which lost 4 bases and 8 bases, there was a span of 12 bases. The germline V gene encodes CDR1 SGDLS and CDR2 YYNGEE.

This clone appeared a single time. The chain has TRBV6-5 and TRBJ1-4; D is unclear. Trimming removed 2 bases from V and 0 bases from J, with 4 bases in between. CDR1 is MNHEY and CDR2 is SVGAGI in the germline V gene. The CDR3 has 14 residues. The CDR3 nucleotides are TGTGCCAGCAGTTACACCGCAACTAATGAAAAACTGTTTTTT. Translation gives CASSYTATNEKLFF.

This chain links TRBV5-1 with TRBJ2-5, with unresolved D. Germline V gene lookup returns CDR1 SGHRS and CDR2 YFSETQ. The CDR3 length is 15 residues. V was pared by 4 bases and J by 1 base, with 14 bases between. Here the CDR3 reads CASSKANAGQETQYF. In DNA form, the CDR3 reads TGCGCCAGCAGCAAAGCCAATGCAGGCCAAGAGACCCAGTACTTC.

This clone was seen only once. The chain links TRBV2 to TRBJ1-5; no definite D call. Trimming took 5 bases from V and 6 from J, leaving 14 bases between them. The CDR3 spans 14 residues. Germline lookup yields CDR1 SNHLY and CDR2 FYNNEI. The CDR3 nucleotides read TGTGCCAGCAGTTCCCAGGCGGCGGGTCAGCCCCAGCATTTT. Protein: CASSSQAAGQPQHF.

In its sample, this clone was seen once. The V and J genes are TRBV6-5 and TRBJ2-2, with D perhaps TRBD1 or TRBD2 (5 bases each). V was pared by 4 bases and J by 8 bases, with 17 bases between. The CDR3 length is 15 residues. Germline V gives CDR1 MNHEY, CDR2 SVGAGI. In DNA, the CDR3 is TGTGCCAGCAGTTCGGGGACGAGTAAGGCAGGGGAGCTGTTTTTT. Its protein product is CASSSGTSKAGELFF.

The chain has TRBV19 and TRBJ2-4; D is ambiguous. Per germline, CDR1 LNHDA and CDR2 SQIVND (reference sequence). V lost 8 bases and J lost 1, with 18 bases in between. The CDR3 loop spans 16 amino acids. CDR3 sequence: CASRAHLSEAKNIQYF. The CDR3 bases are TGTGCCAGTCGCGCTCATCTGTCGGAGGCCAAAAACATTCAGTACTTC.

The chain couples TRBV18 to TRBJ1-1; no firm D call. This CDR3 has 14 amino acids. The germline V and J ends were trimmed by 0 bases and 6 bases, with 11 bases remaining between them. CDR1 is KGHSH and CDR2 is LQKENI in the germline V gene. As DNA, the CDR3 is TGTGCCAGCTCACCACCGTCAGTCGGGGCTGAAGCTTTCTTT. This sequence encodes CASSPPSVGAEAFF.

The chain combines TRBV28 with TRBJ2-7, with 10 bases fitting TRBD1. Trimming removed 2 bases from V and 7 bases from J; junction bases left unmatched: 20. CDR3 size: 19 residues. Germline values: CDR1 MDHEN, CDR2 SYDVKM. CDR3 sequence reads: CASSLPGPGTGDTSGEQYF. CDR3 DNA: TGTGCCAGCAGTTTACCGGGTCCCGGGACAGGGGACACCTCGGGAGAGCAGTACTTC. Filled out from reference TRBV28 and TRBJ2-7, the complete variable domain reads DVKVTQSSRYLVKRTGEKVFLECVQDMDHENMFWYRQDPGLGLRLIYFSYDVKMKEKGDIPEGYSVSREKKERFSLILESASTNQTSMYLCASSLPGPGTGDTSGEQYFGPGTRLTVT.

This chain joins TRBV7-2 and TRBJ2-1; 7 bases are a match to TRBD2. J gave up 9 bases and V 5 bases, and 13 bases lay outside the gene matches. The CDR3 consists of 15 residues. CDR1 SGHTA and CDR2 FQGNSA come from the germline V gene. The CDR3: CASSVRGAGDGEQFF. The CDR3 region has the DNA TGTGCCAGCAGCGTCCGCGGGGCGGGGGATGGTGAGCAGTTCTTC.

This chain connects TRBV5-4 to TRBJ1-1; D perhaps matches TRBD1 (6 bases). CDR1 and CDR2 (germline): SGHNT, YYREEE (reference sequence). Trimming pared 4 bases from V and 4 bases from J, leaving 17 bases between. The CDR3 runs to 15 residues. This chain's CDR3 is CASSLLQQGITEAFF. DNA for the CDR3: TGTGCCAGCAGCCTTCTCCAACAGGGTATCACTGAAGCTTTCTTT.

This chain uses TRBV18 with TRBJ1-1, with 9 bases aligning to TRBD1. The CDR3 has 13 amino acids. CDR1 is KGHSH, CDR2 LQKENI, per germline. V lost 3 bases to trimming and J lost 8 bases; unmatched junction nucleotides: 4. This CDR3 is CASSPGTGIEAFF. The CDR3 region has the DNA TGTGCCAGCTCACCCGGGACAGGGATCGAAGCTTTCTTT.

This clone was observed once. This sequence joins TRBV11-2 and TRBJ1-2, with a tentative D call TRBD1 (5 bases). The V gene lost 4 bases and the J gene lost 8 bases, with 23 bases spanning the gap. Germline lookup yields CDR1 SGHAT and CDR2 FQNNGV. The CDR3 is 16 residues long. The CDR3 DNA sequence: TGTGCCAGCAGCTCTAGGGGATTACGGGAGAGCAGCGGCTACACCTTC. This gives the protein CASSSRGLRESSGYTF.

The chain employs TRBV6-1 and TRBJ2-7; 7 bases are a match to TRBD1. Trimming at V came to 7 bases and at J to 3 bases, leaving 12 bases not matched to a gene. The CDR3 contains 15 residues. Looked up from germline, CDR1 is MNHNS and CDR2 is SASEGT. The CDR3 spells CASTLGTDSSYEQYF. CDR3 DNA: TGTGCCAGCACTCTAGGGACAGACTCAAGCTACGAGCAGTACTTC.

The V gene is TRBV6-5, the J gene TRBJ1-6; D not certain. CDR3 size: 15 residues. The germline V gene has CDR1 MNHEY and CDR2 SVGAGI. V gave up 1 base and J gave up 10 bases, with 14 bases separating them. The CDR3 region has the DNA TGTGCCAGCAGTTACTGGGCTTTTGAGGAGTCACCCCTCCACTTT. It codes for CASSYWAFEESPLHF.

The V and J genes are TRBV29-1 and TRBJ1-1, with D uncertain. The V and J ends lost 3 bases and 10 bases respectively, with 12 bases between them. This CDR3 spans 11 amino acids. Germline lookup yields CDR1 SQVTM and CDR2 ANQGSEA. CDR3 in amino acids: CSVDVGVGAFF. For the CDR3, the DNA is TGCAGCGTTGACGTGGGCGTCGGAGCTTTCTTT.